This entry features one T cell receptor beta chain sequence. Its target is not known. This entry comes from a study of T-cell memory formation after mild COVID-19. Study-wide results and caveats: Some SARS-CoV-2-responding clones were already detected in memory before infection. The study found contracting CD4+ clones mainly in CM and EM and contracting CD8+ clones in EMRA. Day 15 to 85 contractors were CD4/CD8 balanced; later expanders leaned CD4+.

J lost 5 bases, V lost 8 bases, and 6 bases had no gene match. CDR3 length equals 13 residues. CDR1 is MNHNY and CDR2 is SVGAGI in the germline V gene (reference sequence). The 5'RACE method, run with constant-segment primers, produced TCR alpha and TCR beta cDNA libraries (carrying sample barcodes and UMIs). Using its own MiXCR run on the 5' RACE reads, TCRdb lists one record per CDR3 protein. This sample has roughly 370,000 distinct CDR3 sequences, with roughly 15% found just once. This sequence originates from a man aged 18 to 29 who had mild COVID-19 (a few samples of this study predate the infection). Cell type and time point are not known. The genes are TRBV6-6 and TRBJ2-3, with 8 bases matching TRBD2. The sample taken for sequencing was PBMCs or a T cell subset sorted from them (not recorded which). The CDR3 is CASPWRGEDTQYF. The CDR3 DNA reads as TGTGCCAGCCCCTGGCGGGGGGAAGATACGCAGTATTTT.